The rows below give T cell receptor beta chains drawn from one sample of a study of shared clonotypes between healthy human individuals. Sequencing used immunoSEQ multiplex PCR; TCRdb keeps in-frame clones, though not all of them. Of over 850,000 clones in the sample, about four fifths were seen once. Material: memory CD4+ T cells from PBMCs. The receptors derive from a man between 18 and 29 years old in good health. Some clones in this sample may be carry-over from other donors' samples. CDR3s include the opening cysteine and the closing phenylalanine or tryptophan. The D gene is left open where the match is weak. Clone size is shown for a subset of rows, as once, few, many or a class of expanded clone.

TRBJ2-3 TRBV12-2 . . TGTGCAAGTCGCTTAGCGCCCGAACTCCGATCTGGACTAGCGGGAGATTCGGATACGCAGTATTTT CASRLAPELRSGLAGDSDTQYF
TRBJ1-6 TRBV9 . . TGTGCCAGCAGCGTAGACTGGAATTCACCCCTCCACTTT CASSVDWNSPLHF
TRBJ2-1 TRBV7-8 TRBD2 . TGTGCCAGCAGCAGGGCCCGACTAGCGGGAGGGTACAATGAGCAGTTCTTC CASSRARLAGGYNEQFF
TRBJ2-7 TRBV28 TRBD1 . TGTGCCAGCAGCTCTTCCCGGACAGGGAAGACATACGAGCAGTACTTC CASSSSRTGKTYEQYF
TRBJ2-1 TRBV6-6 . . TGTGCCAGCAGTTACCGGCAGGAGCAGTTCTTC CASSYRQEQFF
TRBJ2-1 TRBV10-1 . . TGCGCCAGCAGGGGGGTACGGGACAATGAGCAGTTCTTC CASRGVRDNEQFF
TRBJ1-5 TRBV28 . . TGTGCCAGCAGTGAGACACCTAGCAATCAGCCCCAGCATTTT CASSETPSNQPQHF
TRBJ1-5 TRBV2 . few TGTGCCAGCAGTGGAAACAGGGATCAGCCCCAGCATTTT CASSGNRDQPQHF
TRBJ2-5 TRBV5-4 TRBD1 . TGTGCCAGCAGCTTGGAGAGGACAGGGGGAGAGACCCAGTACTTC CASSLERTGGETQYF
TRBJ2-7 TRBV7-9 . . TGTGCCAGCAGCGGACGACTAGACTACTACGAGCAGTACTTC CASSGRLDYYEQYF
TRBJ1-3 TRBV18 . few TGTGCCAGCTCACCAGATCAAGACACCATATATTTT CASSPDQDTIYF
TRBJ2-7 TRBV7-2 TRBD2 . TGTGCCAGCAGCTTAAGACTAGCGGGCTACGAGCAGTACTTC CASSLRLAGYEQYF
TRBJ2-1 TRBV5-6 . . TGTGCCAGCAGCTTGGTCAGGGACCACGAGGGCAATGAGCAGTTCTTC CASSLVRDHEGNEQFF
TRBJ1-2 TRBV5-5 . . TGTGCCAGCAGCTTGGACAGGTTGCATCGTGGCTACACCTTC CASSLDRLHRGYTF
TRBJ1-2 TRBV28 TRBD1 . TGTGCCAGCAGCCGGACAGGTTATGGCTACACCTTC CASSRTGYGYTF
TRBJ1-2 TRBV28 TRBD1 . TGTGCCAGCAGTCCGGCCCCCGGGACAGGGGACAGCTATGGCTACACCTTC CASSPAPGTGDSYGYTF
TRBJ2-3 TRBV19 . . TGTGCCAGTAGTATCGGTACGGATACGCAGTATTTT CASSIGTDTQYF
TRBJ1-1 TRBV29-1 . few TGCAGTCCGTCCCAACAGGGGAACACTGAAGCTTTCTTT CSPSQQGNTEAFF
TRBJ2-3 TRBV30 TRBD2 . TGTGCCTGCCTAGCGGGAGGGAGCACAGATACGCAGTATTTT CACLAGGSTDTQYF
TRBJ2-3 TRBV7-8 . . TGTGCCAGCAGCCTCGCCGGGGCCAGGACAGATACGCAGTATTTT CASSLAGARTDTQYF